The 22 T cell receptor beta chains reported below all come from one sample, sequenced in a study of Graves' ophthalmopathy and Graves' hyperthyroidism. Investigators amplified TCR beta CDR3 regions from RNA transcripts. Second-round multiplex PCR came after a first-round RT-PCR that employed HTBI primers. TCRdb reprocessed the multiplex PCR reads via MiXCR and lists one record per CDR3 protein. The sample lists around 660,000 distinct CDR3 sequences, approximately 39% seen once, with 3% to 4% in the top ten. Sequenced sample: peripheral blood. These receptors came from an adult man with Graves' ophthalmopathy.

Comments on this clonotype: A much more abundant neighbour one base away suggests this may be a read error. The limits of the CDR3 on the DNA are not certain, so only TCRdb's listed CDR3 is given. The chain links TRBV9 to TRBJ2-2. Germline CDR1 and CDR2: SGDLS and YYNGEE. The CDR3 spans 16 amino acids, including both terminal residues. The CDR3 spells CASSVASGSNTGEMFF.

This clonotype has ten or more counts. J is TRBJ1-2 and V is TRBV12-3 or TRBV12-4; 7 nucleotides agree with TRBD1. The CDR3 contains 13 residues. Trimming at V came to 5 bases and at J to 8 bases, leaving 8 bases not matched to a gene. CDR3: CASSHKTGFGYTF. The CDR3 DNA sequence: TGTGCCAGCAGTCACAAGACAGGGTTCGGCTACACCTTC.

This clonotype was picked up one time. The chain joins TRBV10-3 to TRBJ2-3, with TRBD2 identical over 9 bases. With 6 bases clipped from V and 0 bases from J, the junction kept 7 bases outside the gene matches. The CDR3 totals 16 residues. Per germline, CDR1 ENHRY and CDR2 SYGVKD. This CDR3 is CAISEVTSGSTDTQYF. CDR3 DNA sequence: TGTGCCATCAGCGAAGTTACTAGCGGGAGCACAGATACGCAGTATTTT.

Concerning this clonotype: One end of the junction varies from germline; a read error may be responsible. The chain couples TRBV10-3 to TRBJ2-7, with 8 bases lining up with TRBD1. The CDR3 totals 15 residues. Germline V gene data show CDR1 as ENHRY and CDR2 as SYGVKD. The CDR3 spells CASRPGQDHSHEQYF. The CDR3 DNA is TGTGCCAGCAGGCCGGGACAGGACCACTCCCACGAGCAGTACTTC.

The rearrangement joins TRBV7-3 to TRBJ2-7; 7 bases map to TRBD2. The CDR3 totals 14 residues. The trim removed 3 bases at V and 6 bases at J, leaving 8 bases unmatched. Germline lookup yields CDR1 SGHTA and CDR2 FQGTGA. This CDR3 is CASSLRGGSSEQYF. The CDR3 nucleotides are TGTGCCAGCAGCTTGAGGGGCGGGAGTTCCGAGCAGTACTTC.

J is TRBJ2-7 and V is TRBV10-3; D not certain. Germline V gives CDR1 ENHRY, CDR2 SYGVKD. Trimming cost V 10 bases and J 0 bases, with 19 bases left between them. The CDR3 consists of 15 residues. DNA of the CDR3: TGTGCCAGCACCCCGTCGGCAGGAAGCTCCTACGAGCAGTACTTC. Amino acids: CASTPSAGSSYEQYF.

Comment on this clonotype: A junction boundary mismatches the germline segment, possibly from a read error. The chain is built from TRBV7-9 and TRBJ2-5; 15 bases align to TRBD2. CDR3 length: 21 residues. CDR1 SEHNR and CDR2 FQNEAQ come from the germline V gene (reference sequence). The CDR3 sequence: CASSPLAFRTSGGVYQETQYF. The CDR3 nucleotides are TGCGCCAGCAGCCCCCTGGCTTTTCGGACTAGCGGGGGGGTTTACCAAGAGACCCAGTACTTC.

V is TRBV3-1 and J is TRBJ2-7, with a tentative D call TRBD2 (5 bases). V lost 6 bases and J 2 bases, leaving 11 bases between the germline ends. Germline values: CDR1 LGHDT, CDR2 YNNKEL (reference sequence). The CDR3 spans 13 residues. CDR3 loop: CASRGIGAYEQYF. The CDR3 bases are TGTGCCAGCAGAGGGATCGGGGCCTACGAGCAGTACTTC.

This sequence joins TRBV20-1 and TRBJ1-3; tentative D call: TRBD1 (6 bases). This CDR3 is 16 amino acids long. V lost 0 bases and J lost 0, with 12 bases in between. The germline V gene encodes CDR1 DFQATT and CDR2 SNEGSKA (reference sequence). The CDR3 loop reads CSARETGGYSGNTIYF. The DNA of the CDR3 is TGCAGTGCTAGAGAGACCGGGGGCTACTCTGGAAACACCATATATTTT.

CDR3 nucleotides: TGTGCCTCTCGAGCAACGGGGGCTTTTACTAATGAAAAACTGTTTTTT. Its protein product is CASRATGAFTNEKLFF. The rearrangement links TRBV2 to TRBJ1-4; D is perhaps TRBD1 (6 bases). The ends were cut back, 11 bases at V and 2 bases at J, with 21 bases in the middle. Per germline, CDR1 SNHLY and CDR2 FYNNEI. CDR3 length: 16 residues.

This clonotype was counted at least ten times. The CDR3 protein is CSVGELWSGVGQGNTEAFF. CDR3 coding DNA: TGCAGCGTTGGGGAGCTGTGGTCGGGTGTTGGACAGGGGAACACTGAAGCTTTCTTT. The chain couples TRBV29-1 to TRBJ1-1; TRBD1 matches at 8 bases. CDR1 is SQVTM and CDR2 is ANQGSEA in the germline V gene. The CDR3 is made up of 19 amino acids. With V trimmed by 4 bases and J by 1 base, 20 bases remained unmatched.

V and J are TRBV29-1 and TRBJ2-7, with unresolved D. CDR3 size: 13 residues. The germline gives CDR1 SQVTM, CDR2 ANQGSEA. V dropped 4 bases and J dropped 3 bases, with 13 bases sitting between them. CDR3 region: CSVVTGKNYEQYF. The DNA of the CDR3 is TGCAGCGTTGTGACGGGCAAAAACTACGAGCAGTACTTC.

V gene TRBV2 combines with J gene TRBJ2-5; 11 positions agree with TRBD2. This CDR3 spans 18 amino acids. Germline CDR1 reads SNHLY; CDR2 reads FYNNEI. The trim removed 6 bases at V and 4 bases at J, leaving 16 bases unmatched. The CDR3 protein is CASSPQRVELAGAETQYF. CDR3 DNA sequence: TGTGCCAGCAGCCCACAAAGAGTGGAACTAGCGGGGGCAGAGACCCAGTACTTC. Full variable domain (rest looked up from reference TRBV2 and TRBJ2-5): EPEVTQTPSHQVTQMGQEVILRCVPISNHLYFYWYRQILGQKVEFLVSFYNNEISEKSEIFDDQFSVERPDGSNFTLKIRSTKLEDSAMYFCASSPQRVELAGAETQYFGPGTRLLVL.

This clonotype was seen at least ten times. V and J are TRBV11-2 and TRBJ1-1; D not certain. The CDR3 has 16 residues. Germline V lookup: CDR1 SGHAT, CDR2 FQNNGV. Trimming took off 0 bases at V and 4 bases at J, with 15 bases between the two ends. CDR3: CASSLDSTVLITEAFF. In DNA, the CDR3 is TGTGCCAGCAGCTTAGATTCGACGGTCTTGATCACTGAAGCTTTCTTT.

This clonotype has more than one count but fewer than ten. The chain uses TRBV6-2 or TRBV6-3 and TRBJ1-5; D unclear. Trimming pared 3 bases from V and 6 bases from J, leaving 12 bases between. The CDR3 is made up of 14 amino acids. Germline CDR1 reads MNHEY; CDR2 reads SVGEGT. The CDR3 DNA reads TGTGCCAGCAGTTATATCGAGACCAGTCAGCCCCAGCATTTT. Translated, it gives CASSYIETSQPQHF.

The rearrangement links TRBV24-1 to TRBJ2-5; 8 positions agree with TRBD2. V dropped 4 bases and J dropped 11; count of bases not matched to a gene: 14. CDR3 length: 15 amino acids. Germline V lookup: CDR1 KGHDR, CDR2 SFDVKD. CDR3 loop: CATSDRTSSYNEQYF. The CDR3 nucleotides are TGTGCCACCAGTGACCGGACTAGCTCCTACAATGAGCAGTACTTC.

At least ten counts were recorded for this clonotype. The chain couples TRBV12-3 or TRBV12-4 to TRBJ1-2; D is possibly TRBD1 (6 bases). V dropped 3 bases and J dropped 7 bases, with 12 bases sitting between them. The CDR3 totals 13 residues. Here the CDR3 reads CASSLLGAAGYTF. The CDR3 coding sequence is TGTGCCAGCAGTTTGTTGGGGGCCGCTGGCTACACCTTC.

The chain joins TRBV20-1 to TRBJ2-3; D is unclear. Trimming removed 1 base at V and 6 bases at J, with 8 bases between. Germline V gene data show CDR1 as DFQATT and CDR2 as SNEGSKA (reference sequence). The CDR3 is made up of 12 amino acids. The CDR3 is CSARVEPDTQYF. The CDR3 nucleotides read TGCAGTGCTAGAGTGGAGCCCGATACGCAGTATTTT.

This clonotype was seen many times. The chain combines TRBV7-6 with TRBJ2-7; a weak D match, TRBD1 (6 bases). This CDR3 is built from 15 residues. Germline-derived CDR1 and CDR2 are SGHVS and FNYEAQ. V dropped 2 bases and J dropped 3 bases, with 14 bases sitting between them. The DNA of the CDR3 is TGTGCCAGCAGCTTAACTACAGGGAGAAACTACGAGCAGTACTTC. Protein product: CASSLTTGRNYEQYF.

The chain employs TRBV7-2 and TRBJ2-7, with 8 bases that match TRBD1. This CDR3 spans 14 amino acids. Germline V CDR1 and CDR2: SGHTA, FQGNSA. Trimming took 4 bases from V and 2 from J; bases not matched to a gene: 4. The CDR3 DNA follows: TGTGCCAGCAGCTGGACAGGGAAGGCCTACGAGCAGTACTTC. Translated, it gives CASSWTGKAYEQYF.

Of note for this clonotype: A much larger clone differs by one base, so this may be a read error. The chain uses TRBV24-1 and TRBJ1-1; the match to TRBD1 covers 7 bases. After removal of 5 bases from V and 6 bases from J, the junction contained 5 bases not matched to a gene. The CDR3 length is 13 residues. The germline gives CDR1 KGHDR, CDR2 SFDVKD. The CDR3 coding sequence is TGTGCCACCAGTGTCACAGGGGCTTCTGAAGCTTTCTTT. Translated: CATSVTGASEAFF.

For this clonotype: This may come from a read error, since a much larger clone is one base off. Here the CDR3 DNA reads TGCAGTGCTAGAGAGCGGGAGGGCCACGAGCAGTACTTC. This codes for CSAREREGHEQYF. V and J are TRBV20-1 and TRBJ2-7; TRBD2 aligns across 9 bases. The V segment lost 0 bases and the J segment 5 bases; nucleotides outside the gene matches: 2. Germline CDR1 and CDR2: DFQATT and SNEGSKA (reference sequence). This CDR3 region has 13 residues.